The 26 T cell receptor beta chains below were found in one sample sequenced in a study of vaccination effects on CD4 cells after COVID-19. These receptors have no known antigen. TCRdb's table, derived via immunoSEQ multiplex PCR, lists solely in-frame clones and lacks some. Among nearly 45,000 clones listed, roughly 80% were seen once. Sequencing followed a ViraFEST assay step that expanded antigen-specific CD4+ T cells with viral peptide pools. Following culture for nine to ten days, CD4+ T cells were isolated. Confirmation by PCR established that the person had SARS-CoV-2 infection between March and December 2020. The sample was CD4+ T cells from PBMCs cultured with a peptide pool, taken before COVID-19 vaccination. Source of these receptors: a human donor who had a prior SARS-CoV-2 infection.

The CDR3 sequence is CASSGVAASSYNEQFF. In DNA, the CDR3 is TGTGCCAGCAGTGGGGTAGCGGCGAGCTCCTACAATGAGCAGTTCTTC. The genes are TRBV6-1 and TRBJ2-1; possibly TRBD2 for D (6 bases). The CDR3 is 16 residues long. Between the trimmed V and J ends, which lost 4 bases and 0 bases, there was a span of 13 bases. CDR1 and CDR2 from the germline V gene are MNHNS and SASEGT.

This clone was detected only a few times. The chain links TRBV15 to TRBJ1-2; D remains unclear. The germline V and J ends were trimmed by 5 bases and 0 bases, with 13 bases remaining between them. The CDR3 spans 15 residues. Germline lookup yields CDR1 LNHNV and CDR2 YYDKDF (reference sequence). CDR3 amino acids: CATSGGGQANYGYTF. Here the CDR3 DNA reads TGTGCCACCAGCGGCGGCGGGCAAGCTAACTATGGCTACACCTTC. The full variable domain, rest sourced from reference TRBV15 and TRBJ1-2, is DAMVIQNPRYQVTQFGKPVTLSCSQTLNHNVMYWYQQKSSQAPKLLFHYYDKDFNNEADTPDNFQSRRPNTSFCFLDIRSPGLGDTAMYLCATSGGGQANYGYTFGSGTRLTVV.

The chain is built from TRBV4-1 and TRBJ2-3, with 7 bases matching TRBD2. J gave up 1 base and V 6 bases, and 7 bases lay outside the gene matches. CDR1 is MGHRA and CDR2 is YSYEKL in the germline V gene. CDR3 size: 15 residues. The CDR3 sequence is CASSRRGSGTDTQYF. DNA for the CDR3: TGCGCCAGCAGTAGGCGGGGGTCTGGCACAGATACGCAGTATTTT.

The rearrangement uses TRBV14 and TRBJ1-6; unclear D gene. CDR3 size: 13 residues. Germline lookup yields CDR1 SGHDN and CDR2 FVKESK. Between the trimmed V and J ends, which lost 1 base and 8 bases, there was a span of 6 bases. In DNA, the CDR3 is TGTGCCAGCAGCCAAGGAGCTGATTCACCCCTCCACTTT. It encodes CASSQGADSPLHF.

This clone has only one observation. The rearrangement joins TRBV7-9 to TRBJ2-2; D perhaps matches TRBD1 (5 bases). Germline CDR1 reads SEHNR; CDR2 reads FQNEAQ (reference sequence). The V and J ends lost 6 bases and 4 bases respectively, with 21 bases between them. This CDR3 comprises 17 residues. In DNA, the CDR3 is TGTGCCAGCAGACATCCCTGGACACGCAGTCCCACCGGGGAGCTGTTTTTT. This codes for CASRHPWTRSPTGELFF.

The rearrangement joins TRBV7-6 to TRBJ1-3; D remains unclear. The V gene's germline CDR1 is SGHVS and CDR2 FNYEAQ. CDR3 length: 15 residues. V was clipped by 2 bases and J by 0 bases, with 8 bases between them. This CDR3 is CASSLSASSGNTIYF. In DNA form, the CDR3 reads TGTGCCAGCAGCTTAAGCGCGAGCTCTGGAAACACCATATATTTT.

As DNA, the CDR3 is TGTGCCAGCAGTTTTGTAACCCGAGGCCCCCAAGAGACCCAGTACTTC. It codes for CASSFVTRGPQETQYF. The chain uses TRBV28 and TRBJ2-5; D unclear. Germline values: CDR1 MDHEN, CDR2 SYDVKM. Trimming stripped 3 bases from V and 1 base from J, with 15 bases between. The CDR3 length is 16 residues.

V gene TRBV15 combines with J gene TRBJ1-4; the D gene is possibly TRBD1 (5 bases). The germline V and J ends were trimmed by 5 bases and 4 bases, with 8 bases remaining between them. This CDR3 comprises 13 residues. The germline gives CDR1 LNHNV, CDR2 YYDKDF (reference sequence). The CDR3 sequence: CATSWGVNEKLFF. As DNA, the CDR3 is TGTGCCACCAGCTGGGGGGTTAATGAAAAACTGTTTTTT.

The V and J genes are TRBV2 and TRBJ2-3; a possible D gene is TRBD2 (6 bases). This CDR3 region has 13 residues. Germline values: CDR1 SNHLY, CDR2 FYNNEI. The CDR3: CTSRDSSPDTQYF. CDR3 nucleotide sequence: TGTACGTCGCGGGATTCATCTCCAGATACGCAGTATTTT.

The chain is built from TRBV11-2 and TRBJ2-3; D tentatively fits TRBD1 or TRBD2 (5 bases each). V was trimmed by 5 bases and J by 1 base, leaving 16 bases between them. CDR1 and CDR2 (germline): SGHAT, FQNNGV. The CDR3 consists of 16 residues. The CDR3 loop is CASSLKGRGRTDTQYF. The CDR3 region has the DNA TGTGCCAGCAGCCTCAAGGGACGGGGCCGCACAGATACGCAGTATTTT.

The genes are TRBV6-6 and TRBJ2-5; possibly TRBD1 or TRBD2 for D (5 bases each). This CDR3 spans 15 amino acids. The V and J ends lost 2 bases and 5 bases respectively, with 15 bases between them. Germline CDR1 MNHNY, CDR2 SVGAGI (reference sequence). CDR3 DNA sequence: TGTGCCAGCAGTTACACCACAGGACTTGGGGAGACCCAGTACTTC. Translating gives CASSYTTGLGETQYF.

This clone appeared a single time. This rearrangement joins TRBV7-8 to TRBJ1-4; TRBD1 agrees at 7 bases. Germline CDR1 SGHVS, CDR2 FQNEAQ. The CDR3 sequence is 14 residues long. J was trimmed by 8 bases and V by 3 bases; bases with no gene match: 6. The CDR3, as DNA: TGTGCCAGCAGCTTGACAGGGTCGGGAGAAAAACTGTTTTTT. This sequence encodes CASSLTGSGEKLFF.

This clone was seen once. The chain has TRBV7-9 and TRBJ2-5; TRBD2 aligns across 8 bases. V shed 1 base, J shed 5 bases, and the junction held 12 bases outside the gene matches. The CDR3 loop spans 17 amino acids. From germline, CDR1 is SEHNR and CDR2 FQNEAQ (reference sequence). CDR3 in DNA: TGTGCCAGCAGCTTAGAGTTTGCGGGGGGCCGCAGGGAGACCCAGTACTTC. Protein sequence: CASSLEFAGGRRETQYF.

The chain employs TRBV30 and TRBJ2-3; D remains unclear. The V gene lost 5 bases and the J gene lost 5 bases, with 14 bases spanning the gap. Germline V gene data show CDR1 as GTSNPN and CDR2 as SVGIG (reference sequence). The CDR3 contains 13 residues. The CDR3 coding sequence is TGTGCCTGGGGCTCGACGGCCGGAGATACGCAGTATTTT. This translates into CAWGSTAGDTQYF.

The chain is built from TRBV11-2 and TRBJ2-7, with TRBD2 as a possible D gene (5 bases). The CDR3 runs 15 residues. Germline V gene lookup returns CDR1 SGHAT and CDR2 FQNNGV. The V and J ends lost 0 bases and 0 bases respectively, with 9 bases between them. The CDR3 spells CASSLELGSSYEQYF. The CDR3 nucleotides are TGTGCCAGCAGCTTAGAACTGGGGAGCTCCTACGAGCAGTACTTC.

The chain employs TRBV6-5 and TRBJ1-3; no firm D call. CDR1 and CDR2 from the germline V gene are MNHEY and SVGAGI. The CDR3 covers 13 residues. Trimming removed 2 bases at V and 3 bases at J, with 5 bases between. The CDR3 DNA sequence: TGTGCCAGCAGTTACCGCGGTGGAAACACCATATATTTT. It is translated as CASSYRGGNTIYF.

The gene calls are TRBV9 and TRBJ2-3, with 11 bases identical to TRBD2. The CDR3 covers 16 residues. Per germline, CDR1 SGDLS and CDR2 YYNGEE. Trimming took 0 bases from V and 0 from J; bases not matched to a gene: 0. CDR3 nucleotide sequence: TGTGCCAGCAGCGTAGGGACTAGCGGGAGCACAGATACGCAGTATTTT. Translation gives CASSVGTSGSTDTQYF.

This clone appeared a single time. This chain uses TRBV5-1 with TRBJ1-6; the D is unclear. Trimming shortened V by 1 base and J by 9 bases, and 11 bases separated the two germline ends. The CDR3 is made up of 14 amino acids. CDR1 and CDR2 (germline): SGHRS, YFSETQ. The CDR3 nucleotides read TGCGCCAGCAGCTTGACAGACCCAACTTCACCCCTCCACTTT. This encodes CASSLTDPTSPLHF.

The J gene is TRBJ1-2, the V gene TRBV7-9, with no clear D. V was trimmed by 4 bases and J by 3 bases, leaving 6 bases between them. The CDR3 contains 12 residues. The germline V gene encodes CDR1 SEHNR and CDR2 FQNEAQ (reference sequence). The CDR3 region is CASSSTDYGYTF. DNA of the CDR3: TGTGCCAGCAGCTCCACCGACTATGGCTACACCTTC. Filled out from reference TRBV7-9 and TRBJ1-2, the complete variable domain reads DTGVSQNPRHKITKRGQNVTFRCDPISEHNRLYWYRQTLGQGPEFLTYFQNEAQLEKSRLLSDRFSAERPKGSFSTLEIQRTEQGDSAMYLCASSSTDYGYTFGSGTRLTVV.

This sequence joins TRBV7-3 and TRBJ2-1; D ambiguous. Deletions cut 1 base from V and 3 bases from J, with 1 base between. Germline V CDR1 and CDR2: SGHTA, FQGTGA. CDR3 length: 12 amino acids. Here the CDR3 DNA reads TGTGCCAGCAGCTTAAACTACAATGAGCAGTTCTTC. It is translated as CASSLNYNEQFF.

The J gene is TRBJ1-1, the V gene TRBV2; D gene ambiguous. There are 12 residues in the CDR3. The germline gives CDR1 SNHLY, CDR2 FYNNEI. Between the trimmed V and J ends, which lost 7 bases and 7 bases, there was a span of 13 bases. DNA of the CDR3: TGTGCCAGCAACCCTCTGAGTCTTGAAGCTTTCTTT. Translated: CASNPLSLEAFF.

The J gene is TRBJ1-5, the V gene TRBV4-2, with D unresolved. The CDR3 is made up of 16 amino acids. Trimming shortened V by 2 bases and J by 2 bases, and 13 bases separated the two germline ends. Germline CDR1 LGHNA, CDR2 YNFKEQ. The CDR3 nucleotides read TGTGCCAGCAGCCAAAGTACGAATGGGGGCAATCAGCCCCAGCATTTT. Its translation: CASSQSTNGGNQPQHF.

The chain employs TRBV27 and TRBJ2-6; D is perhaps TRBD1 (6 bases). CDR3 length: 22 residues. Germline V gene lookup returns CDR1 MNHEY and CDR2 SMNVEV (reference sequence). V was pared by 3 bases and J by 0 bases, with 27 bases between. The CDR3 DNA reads TGTGCCAGCAGTTTCCTAAACCACCCCTTCGGACAGCTTAACTCTGGGGCCAACGTCCTGACTTTC. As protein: CASSFLNHPFGQLNSGANVLTF.

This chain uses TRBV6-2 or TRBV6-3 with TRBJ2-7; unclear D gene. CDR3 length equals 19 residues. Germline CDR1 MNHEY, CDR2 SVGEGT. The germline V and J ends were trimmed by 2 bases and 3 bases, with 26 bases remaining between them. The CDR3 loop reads CASSYPLSRAITSNYEQYF. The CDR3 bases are TGTGCCAGCAGTTACCCGCTAAGCCGGGCCATCACATCGAACTACGAGCAGTACTTC.

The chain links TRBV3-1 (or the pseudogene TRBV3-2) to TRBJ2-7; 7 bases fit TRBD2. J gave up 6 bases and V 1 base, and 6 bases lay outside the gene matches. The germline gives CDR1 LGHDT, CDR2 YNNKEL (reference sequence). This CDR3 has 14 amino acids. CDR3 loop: CASSQGWSGTEQYF. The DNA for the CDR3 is TGTGCCAGCAGCCAAGGCTGGAGCGGGACCGAGCAGTACTTC.

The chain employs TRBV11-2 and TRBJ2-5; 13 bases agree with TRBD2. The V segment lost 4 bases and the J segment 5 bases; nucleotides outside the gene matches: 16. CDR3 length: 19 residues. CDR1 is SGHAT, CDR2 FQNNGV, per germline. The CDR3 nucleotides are TGTGCCAGCAGCTCCTATTCCCCACTAGCGGGAGGGCCCTTGGAGACCCAGTACTTC. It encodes CASSSYSPLAGGPLETQYF. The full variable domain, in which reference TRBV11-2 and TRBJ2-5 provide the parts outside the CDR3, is EAGVAQSPRYKIIEKRQSVAFWCNPISGHATLYWYQQILGQGPKLLIQFQNNGVVDDSQLPKDRFSAERLKGVDSTLKIQPAKLEDSAVYLCASSSYSPLAGGPLETQYFGPGTRLLVL.